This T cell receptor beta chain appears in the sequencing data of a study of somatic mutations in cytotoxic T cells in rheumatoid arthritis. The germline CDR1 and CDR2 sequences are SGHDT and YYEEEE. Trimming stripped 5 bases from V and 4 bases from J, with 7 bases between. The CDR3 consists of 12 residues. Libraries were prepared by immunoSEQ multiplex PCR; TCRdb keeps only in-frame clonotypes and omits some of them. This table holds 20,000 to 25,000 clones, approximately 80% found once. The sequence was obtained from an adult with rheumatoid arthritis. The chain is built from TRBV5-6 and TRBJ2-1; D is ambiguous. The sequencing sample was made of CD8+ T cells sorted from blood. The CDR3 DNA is TGTGCCAGCAGAACCGGGTACAATGAGCAGTTCTTC. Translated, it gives CASRTGYNEQFF.